The 9 T cell receptor beta chains below all came from one sample that was sequenced in a study of blood T cell repertoires in COVID-19. Clones were read by immunoSEQ multiplex PCR, and TCRdb kept only the in-frame ones, dropping some. Of roughly 220,000 clones listed, roughly 89% are singletons. Material: PBMCs or T cells enriched from blood (not recorded which). These receptors all come from a man aged 30-40 years who had been exposed to COVID-19.

This clone was observed a handful of times. The chain combines TRBV5-4 with TRBJ2-3; tentative D call: TRBD1 (5 bases). Germline CDR1 is SGHNT and CDR2 is YYREEE (reference sequence). Trimming stripped 0 bases from V and 6 bases from J, with 14 bases between. The CDR3 has 15 residues. CDR3 coding DNA: TGTGCCAGCAGCTTGGTCGGACAAACAACGGATACGCAGTATTTT. This encodes CASSLVGQTTDTQYF.

The genes are TRBV19 and TRBJ2-2, with D perhaps matching TRBD1 (5 bases). CDR1 and CDR2 (germline): LNHDA, SQIVND (reference sequence). Trimming removed 1 base from V and 7 bases from J, with 10 bases in between. The CDR3 runs 14 residues. CDR3 in amino acids: CASSIGRALGELFF. The DNA for the CDR3 is TGTGCCAGTAGTATAGGCAGGGCTCTCGGGGAGCTGTTTTTT. The entire variable domain, with the rest obtained from reference TRBV19 and TRBJ2-2, is as follows: DGGITQSPKYLFRKEGQNVTLSCEQNLNHDAMYWYRQDPGQGLRLIYYSQIVNDFQKGDIAEGYSVSREKKESFPLTVTSAQKNPTAFYLCASSIGRALGELFFGEGSRLTVL.

The CDR3 here is CASSYVKQGINEQYF. DNA for the CDR3: TGCGCCAGCAGCTACGTCAAACAGGGAATCAACGAGCAGTACTTC. V usage is TRBV5-1 and J usage is TRBJ2-7; D perhaps matches TRBD1 (6 bases). V shed 3 bases and J shed 5 bases, with 18 bases lying between them. Germline CDR1 and CDR2: SGHRS and YFSETQ. The CDR3 length is 15 residues. The full variable domain, in which reference TRBV5-1 and TRBJ2-7 provide the parts outside the CDR3, is KAGVTQTPRYLIKTRGQQVTLSCSPISGHRSVSWYQQTPGQGLQFLFEYFSETQRNKGNFPGRFSGRQFSNSRSEMNVSTLELGDSALYLCASSYVKQGINEQYFGPGTRLTVT.

The chain couples TRBV5-6 to TRBJ1-5; D is unclear. The germline V gene has CDR1 SGHDT and CDR2 YYEEEE. The CDR3 consists of 16 residues. V lost 2 bases to trimming and J lost 4 bases, with 16 bases between them. CDR3 protein: CASSLRVQNGNQPQHF. The DNA of the CDR3 is TGTGCCAGCAGCTTACGGGTGCAGAATGGGAATCAGCCCCAGCATTTT.

This chain uses TRBV27 with TRBJ2-1, with TRBD2 matching over 8 bases. J was trimmed by 1 base and V by 8 bases; bases with no gene match: 4. The length of the CDR3 is 14 residues. Germline V CDR1 and CDR2: MNHEY, SMNVEV (reference sequence). CDR3 residues: CASRGGGSYNEQFF. The CDR3 DNA reads TGTGCCAGCCGGGGGGGCGGATCCTACAATGAGCAGTTCTTC.

The chain combines TRBV29-1 with TRBJ1-3, with D unresolved. Germline V CDR1 and CDR2: SQVTM, ANQGSEA. The CDR3 runs to 13 residues. The germline V and J ends were trimmed by 6 bases and 4 bases, with 13 bases remaining between them. CDR3: CSVEEDSGNTIYF. DNA of the CDR3: TGCAGCGTAGAGGAGGATTCCGGAAACACCATATATTTT.

The rearrangement links TRBV21-1 to TRBJ2-1; TRBD2, as called in the table, went unchecked against the DNA. TRBV21-1 is a pseudogene locus. The CDR3 is 16 amino acids. This chain's CDR3 is CASSKAGGPKYNEQFF. The DNA of the CDR3 is TGTGCCAGCAGCAAAGCCGGGGGGCCCAAATACAATGAGCAGTTCTTC.

V gene TRBV7-3 combines with J gene TRBJ2-3, with 7 nucleotides matching TRBD1. The CDR3 is 14 residues long. V lost 5 bases and J lost 5; bases outside the gene matches: 7. The germline V gene has CDR1 SGHTA and CDR2 FQGTGA. The CDR3 DNA follows: TGTGCCAGCAGCCAGGACAGGTACGAAGATACGCAGTATTTT. The encoded protein is CASSQDRYEDTQYF.

The CDR3 here is CASSRALNTEAFF. The CDR3 region has the DNA TGTGCCAGCTCGCGAGCATTGAACACTGAAGCTTTCTTT. The rearrangement links TRBV18 to TRBJ1-1; D is unresolved. The CDR3 is 13 residues long. Germline V gives CDR1 KGHSH, CDR2 LQKENI. The V end lost 6 bases, the J end lost 0 bases, and 8 bases lay between the germline ends.